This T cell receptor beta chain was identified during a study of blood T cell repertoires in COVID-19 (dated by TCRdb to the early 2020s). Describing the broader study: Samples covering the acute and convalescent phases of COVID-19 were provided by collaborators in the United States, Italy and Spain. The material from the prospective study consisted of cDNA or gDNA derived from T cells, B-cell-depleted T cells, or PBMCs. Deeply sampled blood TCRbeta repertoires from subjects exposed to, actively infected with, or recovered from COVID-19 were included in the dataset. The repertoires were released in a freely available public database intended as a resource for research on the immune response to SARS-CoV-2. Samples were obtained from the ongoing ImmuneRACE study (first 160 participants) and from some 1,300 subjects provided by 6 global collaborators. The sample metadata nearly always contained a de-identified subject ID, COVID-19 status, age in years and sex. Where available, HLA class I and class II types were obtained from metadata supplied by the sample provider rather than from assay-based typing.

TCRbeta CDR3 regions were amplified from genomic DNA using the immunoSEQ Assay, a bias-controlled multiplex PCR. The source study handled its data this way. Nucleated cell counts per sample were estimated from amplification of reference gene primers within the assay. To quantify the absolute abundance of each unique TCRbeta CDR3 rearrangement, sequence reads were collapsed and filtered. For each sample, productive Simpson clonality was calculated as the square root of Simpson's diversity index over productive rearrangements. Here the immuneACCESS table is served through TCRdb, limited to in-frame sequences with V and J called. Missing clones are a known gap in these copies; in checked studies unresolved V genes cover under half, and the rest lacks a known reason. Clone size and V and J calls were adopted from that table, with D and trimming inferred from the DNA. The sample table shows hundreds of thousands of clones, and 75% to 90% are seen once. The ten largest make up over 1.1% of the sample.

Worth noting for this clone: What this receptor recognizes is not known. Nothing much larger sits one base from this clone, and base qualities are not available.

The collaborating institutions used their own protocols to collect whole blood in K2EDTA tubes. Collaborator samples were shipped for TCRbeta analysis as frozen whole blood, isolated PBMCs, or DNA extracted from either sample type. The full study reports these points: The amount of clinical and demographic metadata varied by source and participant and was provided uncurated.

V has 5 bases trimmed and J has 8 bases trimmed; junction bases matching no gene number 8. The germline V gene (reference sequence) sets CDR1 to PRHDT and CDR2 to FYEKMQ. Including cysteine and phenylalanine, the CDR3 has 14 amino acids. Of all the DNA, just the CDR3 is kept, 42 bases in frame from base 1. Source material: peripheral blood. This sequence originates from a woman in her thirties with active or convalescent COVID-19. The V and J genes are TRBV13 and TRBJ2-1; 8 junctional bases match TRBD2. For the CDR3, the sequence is CASSKNGLAYEQFF. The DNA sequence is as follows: TGTGCCAGCAGCAAGAACGGACTAGCCTATGAGCAGTTCTTC.